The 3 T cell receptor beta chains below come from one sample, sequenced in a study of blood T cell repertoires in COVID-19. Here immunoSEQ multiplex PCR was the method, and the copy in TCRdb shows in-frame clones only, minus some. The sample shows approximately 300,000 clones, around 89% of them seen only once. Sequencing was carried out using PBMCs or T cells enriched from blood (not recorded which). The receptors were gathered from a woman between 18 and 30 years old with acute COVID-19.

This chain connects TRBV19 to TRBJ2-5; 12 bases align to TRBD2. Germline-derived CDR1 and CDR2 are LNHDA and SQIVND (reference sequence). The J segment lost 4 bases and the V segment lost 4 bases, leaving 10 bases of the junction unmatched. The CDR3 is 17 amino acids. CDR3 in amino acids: CASSRRFTSGRTETQYF. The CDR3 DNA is TGTGCCAGTAGTAGACGGTTCACTAGCGGGAGGACAGAGACCCAGTACTTC.

For the CDR3, the DNA is TGTGCCAGCAGCCAAACCCGGGGAGGGGATGGCTACACCTTC. Its translation is CASSQTRGGDGYTF. The chain uses TRBV4-2 and TRBJ1-2; D possibly corresponds to TRBD1 (5 bases). The CDR3 consists of 14 residues. Trimming removed 2 bases from V and 6 bases from J, with 13 bases in between. The germline CDR1 and CDR2 sequences are LGHNA and YNFKEQ.

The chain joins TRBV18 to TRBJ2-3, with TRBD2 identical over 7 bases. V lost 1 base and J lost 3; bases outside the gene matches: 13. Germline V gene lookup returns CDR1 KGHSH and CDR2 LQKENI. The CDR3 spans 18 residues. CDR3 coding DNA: TGTGCCAGCTCACCACTCTCGCGGGAGTCTAGTTTTACAGATACGCAGTATTTT. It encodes CASSPLSRESSFTDTQYF.